This is a list of T cell receptor beta chains from one sample in a study of blood T cell repertoires in COVID-19. Method: immunoSEQ multiplex PCR; TCRdb's copy keeps in-frame clones and lacks some. The profile shows about 360,000 clones, over 65% of them singletons. The sample was peripheral blood. The receptors were gathered from a human donor with acute or convalescent COVID-19. The donor label of this sample is uncertain. CDR3s include the opening cysteine and the closing phenylalanine or tryptophan. Fields, in order: D gene, V gene, J gene, clone size, CDR3 DNA, CDR3 protein. A D gene is named only where the DNA matches it firmly. For some rows the clone size is stated as once, few or many, or as a class when expanded; others skip it.

D gene: NA; V gene: TRBV24-1; J gene: TRBJ1-1; clone size: NA; CDR3 DNA: TGTGCCACCAGTGAATCGGCGGGGACTGAAGCTTTCTTT; CDR3 protein: CATSESAGTEAFF
D gene: NA; V gene: TRBV7-9; J gene: TRBJ2-7; clone size: NA; CDR3 DNA: TGTGCCAGCAGCTTGGTAATTAGCGAGCAGTACTTC; CDR3 protein: CASSLVISEQYF
D gene: TRBD2; V gene: TRBV5-1; J gene: TRBJ2-1; clone size: NA; CDR3 DNA: TGCGCCAGCAGCCCGGGGGGGGTACAGGCCGCCGAGCAGTTCTTC; CDR3 protein: CASSPGGVQAAEQFF
D gene: NA; V gene: TRBV18; J gene: TRBJ2-2; clone size: NA; CDR3 DNA: TGTGCCAGCTCACTCCTCTCAGGGACCGGGGAGCTGTTTTTT; CDR3 protein: CASSLLSGTGELFF
D gene: NA; V gene: TRBV30; J gene: TRBJ1-5; clone size: few; CDR3 DNA: TGTGCCTGGAGTGTGCGGCACAAAGCCCAGCCCCAGCATTTT; CDR3 protein: CAWSVRHKAQPQHF
D gene: TRBD1; V gene: TRBV5-1; J gene: TRBJ1-2; clone size: NA; CDR3 DNA: TGCGCCAGCAGCCCGGGGCAGGGGGGCAACTATGGCTACACCTTC; CDR3 protein: CASSPGQGGNYGYTF
D gene: TRBD1; V gene: TRBV7-6; J gene: TRBJ1-4; clone size: once; CDR3 DNA: TGTGCCAGCAGCCAGGGGACAGGGAATGAAAAACTGTTTTTT; CDR3 protein: CASSQGTGNEKLFF
D gene: TRBD2; V gene: TRBV6-5; J gene: TRBJ2-7; clone size: NA; CDR3 DNA: TGTGCCAGCAGTTACCTCTCCAGCGGGGAGTACTACGAGCAGTACTTC; CDR3 protein: CASSYLSSGEYYEQYF
D gene: NA; V gene: TRBV5-8; J gene: TRBJ1-4; clone size: NA; CDR3 DNA: TGTGCCAGCACCGAGTCCCGGGGTACAAGTGAAAAACTGTTTTTT; CDR3 protein: CASTESRGTSEKLFF
D gene: NA; V gene: TRBV7-2; J gene: TRBJ2-3; clone size: NA; CDR3 DNA: TGTGCCAGCGGAACGAAAGTGACATTCACAGATACGCAGTATTTT; CDR3 protein: CASGTKVTFTDTQYF
D gene: NA; V gene: TRBV11-2; J gene: TRBJ2-7; clone size: NA; CDR3 DNA: TGTGCCAGCAGCCTCACGGACACGTCCTACGAGCAGTACTTC; CDR3 protein: CASSLTDTSYEQYF
D gene: NA; V gene: TRBV2; J gene: TRBJ2-3; clone size: NA; CDR3 DNA: TGTGCCAGCAGTGCGGACTCGGGCGGTACGCAGTATTTT; CDR3 protein: CASSADSGGTQYF
D gene: NA; V gene: TRBV2; J gene: TRBJ2-3; clone size: NA; CDR3 DNA: TGTGCCAGCAGAGACCCCACAGGGCCCCCACAGGATACGCAGTATTTT; CDR3 protein: CASRDPTGPPQDTQYF
D gene: TRBD1; V gene: TRBV3-1/TRBV3-2; J gene: TRBJ1-2; clone size: NA; CDR3 DNA: TGTGCCAGCAGCCAAGATCGAGGGGGCTGGCGTGGCTACACCTTC; CDR3 protein: CASSQDRGGWRGYTF
D gene: NA; V gene: TRBV21-1; J gene: TRBJ1-1; clone size: NA; CDR3 DNA: TGTGCCAGCAGCAAAGGGGGACAGGACAACACTGAAGCTTTCTTT; CDR3 protein: CASSKGGQDNTEAFF
D gene: NA; V gene: TRBV21-1; J gene: TRBJ1-1; clone size: NA; CDR3 DNA: TGTGCCAGCAGCAAAGCGCTCAGACAGCCGAAGAACACTGAAGCTTTCTTT; CDR3 protein: CASSKALRQPKNTEAFF